A single sample is the source of the 20 T cell receptor beta chains below, sequenced in a study of long-term antiretroviral therapy in people with HIV. immunoSEQ v3.0 was run at survey level. Some clones are missing from TCRdb's copy, which holds only in-frame ones; the method was immunoSEQ multiplex PCR. This table holds about 42,000 clones, roughly 86% found once. The sample was unsorted PBMCs, taken 0.1 years before starting antiretroviral therapy. These receptors were taken from a woman aged 50 to 60 with HIV.

The chain carries TRBV2 and TRBJ1-1; possible D gene TRBD1, 5 bases. Deletions cut 3 bases from V and 3 bases from J, with 8 bases between. The length of the CDR3 is 13 residues. The germline V gene encodes CDR1 SNHLY and CDR2 FYNNEI. The CDR3 here is CASSEGVYTEAFF. The CDR3, as DNA: TGTGCCAGCAGTGAGGGGGTTTACACTGAAGCTTTCTTT.

In its sample, this clone was seen a few times. The chain combines TRBV4-1 with TRBJ1-4; 8 nucleotides agree with TRBD1. CDR3 size: 14 residues. The germline V gene encodes CDR1 MGHRA and CDR2 YSYEKL. V lost 7 bases to trimming and J lost 6 bases; unmatched junction nucleotides: 7. This CDR3 reads CASNYGTGDEKLFF. CDR3 in DNA: TGCGCCAGCAATTACGGGACAGGAGATGAAAAACTGTTTTTT.

The table lists this clone with a few counts. The chain links TRBV27 to TRBJ2-7; D possibly corresponds to TRBD1 (5 bases). V was pared by 5 bases and J by 1 base, with 9 bases between. From germline, CDR1 is MNHEY and CDR2 SMNVEV (reference sequence). There are 13 residues in the CDR3. CDR3 sequence (DNA): TGTGCCAGCAGTCGCCGACAGTCCTACGAGCAGTACTTC. Translated: CASSRRQSYEQYF.

V usage is TRBV4-3 and J usage is TRBJ1-6; D unclear. Per germline, CDR1 LGHNA and CDR2 YSLEER. There are 15 residues in the CDR3. Trimming took 0 bases from V and 9 from J, leaving 12 bases between them. The chain's CDR3 is CASSQDGQILSPLHF. CDR3 DNA: TGCGCCAGCAGCCAAGATGGTCAGATCCTTTCACCCCTCCACTTT.

The J gene is TRBJ1-2, the V gene TRBV25-1; tentative D call: TRBD1 (5 bases). CDR3 size: 16 residues. V gave up 0 bases and J gave up 7 bases, with 18 bases separating them. The germline V gene encodes CDR1 MGHDK and CDR2 SYGVNS. The CDR3 nucleotides are TGTGCCAGCAGTGAATATTATGGGGGAGTTAGTCTTGGCTACACCTTC. Translating it yields CASSEYYGGVSLGYTF.

This clone appeared a few times. The chain is built from TRBV7-9 and TRBJ1-2; 7 bases map to TRBD1. V lost 1 base and J lost 4; bases outside the gene matches: 6. From germline, CDR1 is SEHNR and CDR2 FQNEAQ (reference sequence). The CDR3 consists of 15 residues. The CDR3: CASSLGGQAAYGYTF. As DNA, the CDR3 is TGTGCCAGCAGCTTAGGAGGACAGGCGGCCTATGGCTACACCTTC.

J is TRBJ1-1 and V is TRBV5-1, with 9 nucleotides matching TRBD1. CDR3 size: 16 residues. The germline V gene encodes CDR1 SGHRS and CDR2 YFSETQ. V shed 4 bases, J shed 3 bases, and the junction held 10 bases outside the gene matches. The CDR3: CASSPRTGEGYTEAFF. CDR3 DNA sequence: TGCGCCAGCAGCCCCCGGACAGGGGAGGGTTACACTGAAGCTTTCTTT.

CDR3 nucleotides: TGTGCCAGCAGTCTCGGCTACGAGCAGTACTTC. It specifies CASSLGYEQYF. The V gene is TRBV2, the J gene TRBJ2-7; no reliable D call. The CDR3 extends over 11 amino acids. The V gene's germline CDR1 is SNHLY and CDR2 FYNNEI. V was clipped by 5 bases and J by 3 bases, with 5 bases between them.

The CDR3 region has the DNA TGTGCCAGCAGCCAAACTAGTGGGACAGGGGGCTATGGCTACACCTTC. Its translation: CASSQTSGTGGYGYTF. The chain recombines TRBV4-2 with TRBJ1-2; TRBD1 aligns across 11 bases. The CDR3 has 16 residues. The germline V gene encodes CDR1 LGHNA and CDR2 YNFKEQ. The ends lost 2 bases at V and 4 bases at J; junction bases unmatched: 6.

The J gene is TRBJ1-2, the V gene TRBV5-6; a possible D gene is TRBD1 (6 bases). V shed 4 bases and J shed 1 base, with 8 bases lying between them. CDR1 is SGHDT, CDR2 YYEEEE, per germline. The CDR3 covers 13 residues. The CDR3 sequence: CASSQGINYGYTF. CDR3 DNA: TGTGCCAGCAGCCAGGGGATTAACTATGGCTACACCTTC. Supplemented by reference TRBV5-6 and TRBJ1-2, the full variable domain reads DAGVTQSPTHLIKTRGQQVTLRCSPKSGHDTVSWYQQALGQGPQFIFQYYEEEERQRGNFPDRFSGHQFPNYSSELNVNALLLGDSALYLCASSQGINYGYTFGSGTRLTVV.

V usage is TRBV7-9 and J usage is TRBJ2-5; D is uncertain. CDR1 and CDR2 (germline): SEHNR, FQNEAQ (reference sequence). The V gene lost 2 bases and the J gene lost 3 bases, with 13 bases spanning the gap. CDR3 length: 15 amino acids. The CDR3 reads CASSLSIRAEETQYF. The CDR3, as DNA: TGTGCCAGCAGCTTATCTATCCGGGCCGAAGAGACCCAGTACTTC.

This clone was seen only once. The chain is built from TRBV4-3 and TRBJ2-3, with D uncertain. The ends were cut back, 5 bases at V and 0 bases at J, with 15 bases in the middle. CDR3 length: 16 amino acids. Germline CDR1 LGHNA, CDR2 YSLEER. The CDR3 nucleotides are TGCGCCAGCAGCTCTGCCCACGGATCTAGCACAGATACGCAGTATTTT. This gives the protein CASSSAHGSSTDTQYF.

The chain couples TRBV19 to TRBJ1-1; D possibly corresponds to TRBD1 (5 bases). The ends were cut back, 6 bases at V and 0 bases at J, with 14 bases in the middle. CDR3 length: 15 amino acids. Germline-derived CDR1 and CDR2 are LNHDA and SQIVND (reference sequence). The CDR3: CASSPSGRMNTEAFF. CDR3 nucleotide sequence: TGTGCCAGTAGCCCTTCGGGACGGATGAACACTGAAGCTTTCTTT.

The V and J genes are TRBV2 and TRBJ1-3; D is unclear. Germline CDR1 is SNHLY and CDR2 is FYNNEI. The CDR3 sequence is 15 residues long. Trimming cost V 2 bases and J 0 bases, with 8 bases left between them. The CDR3 DNA reads as TGTGCCAGCAGTGAATCCCGGTACTCTGGAAACACCATATATTTT. Translated: CASSESRYSGNTIYF.

This chain links TRBV6-6 with TRBJ2-7, with 7 bases matching TRBD1. The J segment lost 4 bases and the V segment lost 6 bases, leaving 3 bases of the junction unmatched. Germline V CDR1 and CDR2: MNHNY, SVGAGI (reference sequence). There are 12 residues in the CDR3. The CDR3 DNA reads as TGTGCCAGCAGCCCGGGACAGTACGAGCAGTACTTC. Translating it yields CASSPGQYEQYF.

The V call is TRBV5-1, the J call TRBJ2-5; D is possibly TRBD2 (6 bases). V lost 0 bases and J lost 5, with 17 bases in between. CDR1 and CDR2 (germline): SGHRS, YFSETQ. This CDR3 has 16 residues. DNA of the CDR3: TGCGCCAGCAGCTTGGCGGTGGGAGGAGCGGCCGAGACCCAGTACTTC. Its protein is CASSLAVGGAAETQYF.

J is TRBJ2-7 and V is TRBV5-1, with TRBD2 matching 8 bases. Germline trimming cut 5 bases from V and 0 bases from J; bases unmatched to any gene: 1. The CDR3 consists of 13 residues. Germline V gene sequence: CDR1 SGHRS, CDR2 YFSETQ. CDR3 bases: TGCGCCAGCAGGGGGACTAGCTCCTACGAGCAGTACTTC. This translates into CASRGTSSYEQYF.

The chain combines TRBV6-1 with TRBJ1-5, with no clear D. Germline V gives CDR1 MNHNS, CDR2 SASEGT. V lost 4 bases to trimming and J lost 4 bases, with 8 bases between them. The CDR3 totals 13 residues. The CDR3 coding sequence is TGTGCCAGCAGTGGGCAGGTTAATCAGCCCCAGCATTTT. Amino acid sequence: CASSGQVNQPQHF.

This sequence joins TRBV19 and TRBJ2-3, with D possibly being TRBD2 (6 bases). Germline CDR1 LNHDA, CDR2 SQIVND (reference sequence). The CDR3 is 14 residues long. Trimming took 3 bases from V and 3 from J, leaving 10 bases between them. Here the CDR3 reads CASSIPGTTDTQYF. The CDR3 DNA reads TGTGCCAGTAGTATCCCCGGGACTACAGATACGCAGTATTTT.

The chain has TRBV7-8 and TRBJ2-4; 9 bases fit TRBD1. This CDR3 has 17 residues. The germline V gene has CDR1 SGHVS and CDR2 FQNEAQ. The V and J ends lost 1 base and 7 bases, in that order; junction bases with no gene match: 11. CDR3 bases: TGTGCCAGCAGCTTAGGGACAGGGGCCTCGCGGGTGAACATTCAGTACTTC. Protein: CASSLGTGASRVNIQYF.